What follows are 23 T cell receptor beta chains derived from one specimen sequenced in a study of neurological immune-mediated disorders. TCRdb reprocessed the 5' RACE reads via MiXCR and lists one record per CDR3 protein. Of some 22,000 distinct CDR3 sequences in the sample, around 14% were seen once. The time point here: technical triplicate 1. Material: CD4+ T cells from blood. The source of these receptors is a female donor with HTLV-1-associated myelopathy (HAM/TSP).

There are many counts of this clonotype. This chain connects TRBV6-2 or TRBV6-3 to TRBJ2-4; D possibly corresponds to TRBD1 (5 bases). Germline assignment: CDR1 MNHEY and CDR2 SVGEGT. Trimming shortened V by 8 bases and J by 1 base, and 21 bases separated the two germline ends. The CDR3 consists of 17 residues. The CDR3 spells CASEKGSVFEAKNIQYF. The CDR3 region has the DNA TGTGCCAGCGAAAAGGGGTCGGTGTTTGAGGCCAAAAACATTCAGTACTTC.

The table lists this clonotype with many counts. The chain couples TRBV5-1 to TRBJ2-3; the D gene is possibly TRBD2 (6 bases). Between the trimmed V and J ends, which lost 7 bases and 0 bases, there was a span of 15 bases. The CDR3 covers 15 residues. CDR1 and CDR2 from the germline V gene are SGHRS and YFSETQ. CDR3 DNA: TGCGCCAGCCGGGAGCGAATTACTAGCACAGATACGCAGTATTTT. Translated: CASRERITSTDTQYF.

This clonotype was seen ten or more times. V gene TRBV12-3 or TRBV12-4 combines with J gene TRBJ2-7; unclear D gene. The V and J ends lost 3 bases and 2 bases respectively, with 14 bases between them. The CDR3 is 15 amino acids. The CDR3 DNA reads as TGTGCCAGCAGTTTGTTCGGGCAGGTCGCCTACGAGCAGTACTTC. Its translation: CASSLFGQVAYEQYF.

This clonotype was detected a few times. V usage is TRBV18 and J usage is TRBJ1-1; tentative D call: TRBD1 (5 bases). V gave up 6 bases and J gave up 6 bases, with 17 bases separating them. The CDR3 has 14 amino acids. The germline V gene has CDR1 KGHSH and CDR2 LQKENI. In nucleotides, the CDR3 is TGTGCCAGCTCCGTGAAAGGGGTGATCGCTGAAGCTTTCTTT. This encodes CASSVKGVIAEAFF. The full variable domain, in which reference TRBV18 and TRBJ1-1 provide the parts outside the CDR3, is NAGVMQNPRHLVRRRGQEARLRCSPMKGHSHVYWYRQLPEEGLKFMVYLQKENIIDESGMPKERFSAEFPKEGPSILRIQQVVRGDSAAYFCASSVKGVIAEAFFGQGTRLTVV.

This clonotype was recorded at least ten times. The chain links TRBV5-5 to TRBJ1-1; D remains unclear. Germline CDR1 SGHKS, CDR2 YYEKEE (reference sequence). Trimming stripped 0 bases from V and 1 base from J, with 10 bases between. The CDR3 has 15 residues. In nucleotides, the CDR3 is TGTGCCAGCAGCTTGGCGGCAGGCCAGAACACTGAAGCTTTCTTT. It codes for CASSLAAGQNTEAFF. Filled out from reference TRBV5-5 and TRBJ1-1, the complete variable domain reads DAGVTQSPTHLIKTRGQQVTLRCSPISGHKSVSWYQQVLGQGPQFIFQYYEKEERGRGNFPDRFSARQFPNYSSELNVNALLLGDSALYLCASSLAAGQNTEAFFGQGTRLTVV.

This clonotype has ten or more counts. This chain connects TRBV20-1 to TRBJ1-2, with D possibly TRBD1 on 5 matching bases. Germline V gene lookup returns CDR1 DFQATT and CDR2 SNEGSKA (reference sequence). Between the trimmed V and J ends, which lost 6 bases and 0 bases, there was a span of 14 bases. This CDR3 spans 14 amino acids. In DNA form, the CDR3 reads TGCAGTGCGTCGACGACAGAACCTAACTATGGCTACACCTTC. Its translation is CSASTTEPNYGYTF.

The table lists this clonotype with many counts. The chain combines TRBV6-2 or TRBV6-3 with TRBJ2-7, with D possibly being TRBD1 (6 bases). V shed 4 bases and J shed 4 bases, with 11 bases lying between them. The germline V gene encodes CDR1 MNHEY and CDR2 SVGEGT. The CDR3 sequence is 13 residues long. The chain's CDR3 is CASSSIGQYEQYF. The DNA for the CDR3 is TGTGCCAGCAGTTCCATTGGACAGTACGAGCAGTACTTC.

At least ten counts were recorded for this clonotype. One end of the junction is discordant with germline, which a read error may explain. The chain uses TRBV7-7 and TRBJ1-1, with D uncertain. The V gene's germline CDR1 is SSHAT and CDR2 FNYEAQ (reference sequence). The CDR3 loop spans 14 amino acids. CDR3 sequence reads: CASSLVKGNTEAFF. DNA of the CDR3: TGTGCTAGCAGCTTAGTAAAGGGGAACACTGAAGCTTTCTTT.

The table lists this clonotype with many counts. The rearrangement uses TRBV20-1 and TRBJ1-6; D unclear. The V end lost 5 bases, the J end lost 6 bases, and 11 bases lay between the germline ends. Germline CDR1 reads DFQATT; CDR2 reads SNEGSKA (reference sequence). The CDR3 is 13 residues long. As DNA, the CDR3 is TGCAGTGCTGGCCGTACAGTTAATTCACCCCTCCACTTT. Its protein is CSAGRTVNSPLHF.

This clonotype was counted ten times or more. This chain connects TRBV5-1 to TRBJ2-3, with D possibly TRBD1 on 6 matching bases. V was pared by 1 base and J by 6 bases, with 15 bases between. Germline V gene sequence: CDR1 SGHRS, CDR2 YFSETQ. The CDR3 sequence is 15 residues long. CDR3 sequence reads: CASSLPQGKVDTQYF. The CDR3 nucleotides read TGCGCCAGCAGCTTGCCCCAGGGGAAAGTGGATACGCAGTATTTT.

There are many counts of this clonotype. The chain carries TRBV5-1 and TRBJ2-1; 8 bases match TRBD1. V lost 4 bases, J lost 3 bases, and 6 bases stayed unmatched. The CDR3 extends over 15 amino acids. CDR1 is SGHRS, CDR2 YFSETQ, per germline. The CDR3 sequence: CASSLQGVGYNEQFF. For the CDR3, the DNA is TGCGCCAGCAGCCTACAGGGGGTGGGCTACAATGAGCAGTTCTTC.

The table lists this clonotype with many counts. The gene calls are TRBV5-1 and TRBJ2-5; D is tentatively TRBD1 or TRBD2 (5 bases each). Trimming took off 9 bases at V and 2 bases at J, with 17 bases between the two ends. The CDR3 totals 14 residues. Germline V CDR1 and CDR2: SGHRS, YFSETQ. For the CDR3, the DNA is TGCGCCACCACCACCTGGGGGAATCAAGAGACCCAGTACTTC. This sequence encodes CATTTWGNQETQYF. Based on the CDR3 plus reference TRBV5-1 and TRBJ2-5, the full variable domain is KAGVTQTPRYLIKTRGQQVTLSCSPISGHRSVSWYQQTPGQGLQFLFEYFSETQRNKGNFPGRFSGRQFSNSRSEMNVSTLELGDSALYLCATTTWGNQETQYFGPGTRLLVL.

This clonotype was detected many times. The chain links TRBV7-2 to TRBJ2-5; 9 bases match TRBD1. CDR3 size: 14 residues. Germline lookup yields CDR1 SGHTA and CDR2 FQGNSA. Unmatched junction bases numbered 6, after V lost 5 bases and J lost 5 bases. DNA of the CDR3: TGTGCCAGCAGCGTCGACAGGGGGTGGGAGACCCAGTACTTC. It encodes CASSVDRGWETQYF.

This clonotype was found many times. The chain combines TRBV7-8 with TRBJ1-3; D is uncertain. Trimming left V 5 bases short and J 0 bases short, with 11 bases between. The V gene's germline CDR1 is SGHVS and CDR2 FQNEAQ. The CDR3 spans 15 residues. The CDR3 reads CASSRSPLSGNTIYF. CDR3 nucleotide sequence: TGTGCCAGCAGCCGCTCCCCCCTCTCTGGAAACACCATATATTTT.

The sample holds many counts of this clonotype. This rearrangement joins TRBV13 to TRBJ1-1, with 9 bases lining up with TRBD1. Per germline, CDR1 PRHDT and CDR2 FYEKMQ (reference sequence). Trimming cost V 5 bases and J 4 bases; bases outside gene matches: 5. There are 14 residues in the CDR3. The CDR3 DNA reads as TGTGCCAGCAGCCCCCGGACAGGGGTCACTGAAGCTTTCTTT. As protein: CASSPRTGVTEAFF.

This clonotype was seen repeatedly, ten times or more. This rearrangement joins TRBV4-2 to TRBJ2-3, with 7 bases fitting TRBD2. The CDR3 runs 16 residues. Germline loops: CDR1 LGHNA, CDR2 YNFKEQ. V was clipped by 1 base and J by 0 bases; unmatched bases: 4. CDR3 region: CASSQGSGASTDTQYF. Written as DNA, the CDR3 is TGTGCCAGCAGCCAAGGAAGCGGGGCGAGCACAGATACGCAGTATTTT.

This clonotype is labeled medium-sized. This chain's CDR3 is CASSGTSGRAGNEQFF. CDR3 bases: TGCGCCAGCTCCGGGACTAGCGGGAGGGCCGGGAATGAGCAGTTCTTC. This chain uses TRBV5-1 with TRBJ2-1, with 16 positions matching TRBD2. CDR3 length: 16 residues. Germline V lookup: CDR1 SGHRS, CDR2 YFSETQ. V was pared by 7 bases and J by 7 bases, with 8 bases of the junction left unmatched.

This clonotype was seen at least ten times. The chain employs TRBV20-1 and TRBJ2-1, with 9 bases identical to TRBD2. J lost 9 bases, V lost 4 bases, and 13 bases had no gene match. Germline V gene sequence: CDR1 DFQATT, CDR2 SNEGSKA (reference sequence). The CDR3 runs 15 residues. The CDR3 protein is CSANRMAGGPSEQFF. The CDR3 region has the DNA TGCAGTGCTAACCGTATGGCGGGAGGGCCATCTGAGCAGTTCTTC.

The CDR3 region has the DNA TGCAGCACCTACAGGGGGCGCGGGGGCTACACCTTC. Encoded protein: CSTYRGRGGYTF. V and J are TRBV29-1 and TRBJ1-2, with 9 bases fitting TRBD1. Losses at the gene ends were 8 bases for V and 8 bases for J; bases not matched to a gene: 9. The germline V gene has CDR1 SQVTM and CDR2 ANQGSEA. This CDR3 is built from 12 residues.

This clonotype is labeled as medium-sized. V and J are TRBV3-1 and TRBJ2-3, with D maybe TRBD2 (6 bases). Germline values: CDR1 LGHDT, CDR2 YNNKEL (reference sequence). The germline V and J ends were trimmed by 1 base and 1 base, with 6 bases remaining between them. The CDR3 contains 14 residues. The CDR3 DNA reads TGTGCCAGCAGCCAAGCGGGAGGCACAGATACGCAGTATTTT. Protein product: CASSQAGGTDTQYF.

The chain combines TRBV6-2 or TRBV6-3 with TRBJ2-1; D might be TRBD1 or TRBD2, each matching 5 bases. Germline CDR1 reads MNHEY; CDR2 reads SVGEGT. Deletions cut 8 bases from V and 2 bases from J, with 19 bases between. The CDR3 covers 16 residues. DNA for the CDR3: TGTGCCAGCTCCAGCGGTGGGGCGGATGCCTACAATGAGCAGTTCTTC. Residues: CASSSGGADAYNEQFF.

There are many counts of this clonotype. The gene calls are TRBV5-1 and TRBJ2-3; 7 positions agree with TRBD2. Germline V gene data show CDR1 as SGHRS and CDR2 as YFSETQ. Unmatched junction bases numbered 5, after V lost 0 bases and J lost 4 bases. The CDR3 spans 15 residues. The CDR3 protein is CASSLGLAVPDTQYF. CDR3 bases: TGCGCCAGCAGCTTGGGCCTAGCGGTTCCAGATACGCAGTATTTT.

DNA for the CDR3: TGTGCCAGCAGTGAAGCCACAATTTCAACCGGGGAGCTGTTTTTT. This codes for CASSEATISTGELFF. The J gene is TRBJ2-2, the V gene TRBV6-1; no reliable D call. The CDR3 is made up of 15 amino acids. Deletions cut 0 bases from V and 5 bases from J, with 10 bases between. Germline lookup yields CDR1 MNHNS and CDR2 SASEGT.